This is a list of T cell receptor beta chains from one sample in a study of blood T cells in healthy people across ages. TCRdb ran MiXCR on the 5' RACE reads and lists one entry per CDR3 protein. The table lists 850,000 to 1,300,000 distinct CDR3 sequences, 40% to 55% of them singletons. Sequencing was performed on blood. Receptors originate from a woman aged 60-75 years in good health. CDR3s include the opening cysteine and the closing phenylalanine or tryptophan.

V gene	J gene	CDR3 protein
TRBV6-5	TRBJ1-2	CASSYSDRARNGYTF
TRBV10-2	TRBJ2-5	CASRNSTETQYF
TRBV25-1	TRBJ2-1	CASSRTLAGGGNEQFF
TRBV20-1	TRBJ1-4	CSAREAGREKLFF
TRBV5-5	TRBJ2-7	CASTLSGRRTYEQYF
TRBV27	TRBJ2-3	CASSRGAVRGRTDTQYF
TRBV10-2	TRBJ2-7	CATQGAIDEQYF
TRBV28	TRBJ2-5	CASSLSWGPQETQYF
TRBV27	TRBJ2-3	CASSFSQGESFTDTQYF
TRBV9	TRBJ2-4	CASSTRPLGDIQYF
TRBV9	TRBJ2-7	CASSVDPSPYEQYF
TRBV10-2	TRBJ2-7	CASLGQGVMNEQYF
TRBV27	TRBJ1-2	CASSLWGRGQVYGYTF
TRBV2	TRBJ2-3	CASRASGTSTDTQYF
TRBV11-2	TRBJ2-3	CASSMTGGSADTQYF
TRBV20-1	TRBJ2-7	CSAPEMYDSNYEQYF
TRBV15	TRBJ2-7	CATSRVAPPYEQYF
TRBV7-2	TRBJ2-2	CATLRDSNTGELFF
TRBV13	TRBJ2-7	CASSAGTGVSNEQYF
TRBV12-3/TRBV12-4	TRBJ1-5	CASRTGVNQPQHF